The T cell receptor beta chain described here comes from a study of blood T cell repertoires in COVID-19. Participants came from some 23 US areas, aged roughly 18 to 95 years. Assignment of participants to cohorts was predicated upon participant-reported clinical history. CDR1 LNHDA and CDR2 SQIVND come from the germline V gene (reference sequence). This CDR3 has 16 residues. V lost 4 bases to trimming and J lost 0 bases, with 16 bases between them. The authors' processing: Nucleated cell number was recorded as an estimate derived from reference gene primer amplification. Profiling relied on immunoSEQ multiplex PCR, and the TCRdb table lists in-frame clones only, not all of them. V and J calls and clone size follow that table, whereas D and trimming were derived from the DNA. This table holds about 310,000 clones, around 90% found once.

The sequence derives from a man aged 55 to 69 who had recovered from COVID-19. Specimen: PBMCs or T cells enriched from blood (not recorded which). The rearrangement uses TRBV19 and TRBJ2-7; D call uncertain. Here the CDR3 DNA reads TGTGCCAGTAGTAACTACTTGACGGCCAGCTCCTACGAGCAGTACTTC. It is translated as CASSNYLTASSYEQYF.